The rows below give T cell receptor beta chains drawn from one sample of a study of control samples from healthy donors and cancer patients. This table comes from immunoSEQ multiplex PCR, and its TCRdb copy is limited to in-frame clones, with some not included. Here the sample spans around 94,000 clones, more than 85% being singletons. Source material: blood. Receptors were obtained from a woman between 45 and 60 years old in good health. Each CDR3 is given with its conserved first and last residue. The D gene is left open where the match is weak. The size entry is marked missing in some rows and otherwise reads once, few, many or a size class.

clone_size	d_call	j_call	v_call	cdr3_nt	cdr3_aa
NA	NA	TRBJ2-1	TRBV7-2	TGTGCCAGCAGCTTAGCGACAGGCGGGAGAGCCCTCAATGAGCAGTTCTTC	CASSLATGGRALNEQFF
NA	NA	TRBJ2-7	TRBV14	TGTGCCAGCGCACAAAGGCGGAATTTATCCTACGAGCAGTACTTC	CASAQRRNLSYEQYF
few	TRBD1	TRBJ1-2	TRBV2	TGTGCCAGCAGTGTCGGGGGACAGAGTCCTACAACCTTC	CASSVGGQSPTTF
NA	NA	TRBJ1-2	TRBV28	TGTGCCAGCAGGGAGGCAGGGGTATTGTCCTATGGCTACACCTTC	CASREAGVLSYGYTF
NA	NA	TRBJ2-3	TRBV9	TGTGCCAGCAGTAACGCTGGAGCAGATACGCAGTATTTT	CASSNAGADTQYF
NA	TRBD1	TRBJ1-2	TRBV27	TGTGCCAGCAGTTTACAGGGGGCTCCAAGTGGTGGCTACACCTTC	CASSLQGAPSGGYTF
once	NA	TRBJ2-3	TRBV7-7	TGTGCTAGCAGCCGCCTATCCCAGGGGAACACAGATACGCAGTATTTT	CASSRLSQGNTDTQYF
few	TRBD1	TRBJ2-2	TRBV19	TGTGCCAGTAGTCGGGGACAGGGGGCCGGCACCGGGGAGCTGTTTTTT	CASSRGQGAGTGELFF
NA	TRBD1	TRBJ1-3	TRBV4-1	TGCGCCAGCAGCCAGGGAGGACAGGTAATCTTCTCTGGAAACACCATATATTTT	CASSQGGQVIFSGNTIYF
NA	NA	TRBJ2-7	TRBV6-1	TGTGCCAGCAGTGAAGTGTGGGGCAGGGGGGACGAGCAGTACTTC	CASSEVWGRGDEQYF
once	TRBD1	TRBJ1-5	TRBV10-1	TGCGCCAGCAGTGAGTCGTGGAGTGACAGGGCCAATCAGCCCCAGCATTTT	CASSESWSDRANQPQHF
NA	TRBD2	TRBJ2-1	TRBV7-6	TGTGCCAGCAGCCGGCGGGAGGGCCCCTACAATGAGCAGTTCTTC	CASSRREGPYNEQFF
NA	NA	TRBJ2-1	TRBV6-5	TGTGCCAGCAGTTACTCAGTGGCAGCATACAATGAGCAGTTCTTC	CASSYSVAAYNEQFF
NA	TRBD2	TRBJ2-5	TRBV20-1	TGCAGTGCTGGTGGACTAGCGCCACAAGAGACCCAGTACTTC	CSAGGLAPQETQYF
once	NA	TRBJ1-1	TRBV6-5	TGTGCCAGCAGGGAGACGGTGAACACTGAAGCTTTCTTT	CASRETVNTEAFF
NA	TRBD2	TRBJ2-1	TRBV11-2	TGTGCCAGCAGCTTAGCGGGGGGAGCATACAATGAGCAGTTCTTC	CASSLAGGAYNEQFF
NA	NA	TRBJ2-7	TRBV29-1	TGCAGCGTTGGGGGGTTTGACGCCTACGAGCAGTACTTC	CSVGGFDAYEQYF
NA	NA	TRBJ1-1	TRBV19	TGTGCCAGTAGTATGCGGAACACTGAAGCTTTCTTT	CASSMRNTEAFF
once	TRBD1	TRBJ1-2	TRBV4-3	TGCGCCAGCAGCCAAGGCGGCGGACAGGGGTATGGCTACACCTTC	CASSQGGGQGYGYTF
NA	NA	TRBJ1-3	TRBV11-2	TGTGCCAGCAGCGGTCTTGAGCTCTCTGGAAACACCATATATTTT	CASSGLELSGNTIYF
NA	TRBD1	TRBJ1-5	TRBV15	TGTGCCACCAGCAAGGCGGACAGGGGATATCAGCCCCAGCATTTT	CATSKADRGYQPQHF
NA	NA	TRBJ1-2	TRBV27	TGTGCCAGCAGTTTGTATGAGGGCTATGGCTACACCTTC	CASSLYEGYGYTF
NA	NA	TRBJ2-3	TRBV5-1	TGCGCCAGCAGCCCCCGTCCAGATACGCAGTATTTT	CASSPRPDTQYF
NA	TRBD2	TRBJ2-3	TRBV12-5	TGTGCTAGTGGTTTTCGACTAGCGGAACGTACTAGCACAGATACGCAGTATTTT	CASGFRLAERTSTDTQYF
NA	NA	TRBJ2-7	TRBV5-6	TGTGCCAGCAGCCCCGGGACAATCGTCCACGAGCAGTACTTC	CASSPGTIVHEQYF
NA	TRBD1	TRBJ2-7	TRBV28	TGTGCCAGCAGTCTACCCTGGACAGGGGGCCTACACGAGCAGTACTTC	CASSLPWTGGLHEQYF